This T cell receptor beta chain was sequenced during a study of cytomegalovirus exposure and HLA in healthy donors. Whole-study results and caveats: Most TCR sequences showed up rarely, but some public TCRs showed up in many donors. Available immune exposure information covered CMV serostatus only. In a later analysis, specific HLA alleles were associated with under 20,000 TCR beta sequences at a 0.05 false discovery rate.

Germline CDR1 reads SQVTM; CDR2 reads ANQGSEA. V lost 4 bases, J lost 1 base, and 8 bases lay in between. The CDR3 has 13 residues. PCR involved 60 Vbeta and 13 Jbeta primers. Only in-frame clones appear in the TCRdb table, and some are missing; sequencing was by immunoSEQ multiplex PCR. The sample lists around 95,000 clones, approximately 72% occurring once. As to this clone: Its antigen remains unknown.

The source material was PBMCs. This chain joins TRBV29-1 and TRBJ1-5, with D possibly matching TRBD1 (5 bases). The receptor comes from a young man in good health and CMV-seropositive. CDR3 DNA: TGCAGCGTTGTCCCAGGGAGCAATCAGCCCCAGCATTTT. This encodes CSVVPGSNQPQHF.